Following are 20 T cell receptor beta chains from one sample sequenced in a study of T cell responses to AZD1222 COVID-19 vaccine. Libraries were prepared by immunoSEQ multiplex PCR; TCRdb keeps only in-frame clonotypes and omits some of them. The table records about 190,000 clones, almost 95% of them present only once. The sequencing used peripheral blood, collected on day 0 of AZD1222 vaccination. Receptors originate from an adult in good health.

V gene TRBV5-5 combines with J gene TRBJ1-4; no reliable D call. CDR3 size: 17 residues. Germline loops: CDR1 SGHKS, CDR2 YYEKEE (reference sequence). Trimming pared 6 bases from V and 0 bases from J, leaving 18 bases between. The CDR3 here is CASKGTPNSATNEKLFF. DNA of the CDR3: TGTGCCAGCAAGGGTACCCCAAACTCCGCAACTAATGAAAAACTGTTTTTT.

CDR3 region: CASSLAPGGDEQYF. In DNA, the CDR3 is TGCGCCAGCAGCTTGGCCCCAGGGGGCGACGAGCAGTACTTC. The V and J genes are TRBV5-1 and TRBJ2-7, with TRBD1 identical over 8 bases. There are 14 residues in the CDR3. After removal of 0 bases from V and 5 bases from J, the junction contained 4 bases not matched to a gene. In germline, CDR1 is SGHRS, CDR2 YFSETQ.

The chain joins TRBV4-2 to TRBJ2-1; 8 bases are a match to TRBD2. The germline V gene encodes CDR1 LGHNA and CDR2 YNFKEQ. Trimming at V came to 0 bases and at J to 1 base, leaving 2 bases not matched to a gene. The CDR3 totals 16 residues. In nucleotides, the CDR3 is TGTGCCAGCAGCCAAGATGGCGGGGGGTCCTACAATGAGCAGTTCTTC. Protein product: CASSQDGGGSYNEQFF.

The chain couples TRBV19 to TRBJ1-6, with no clear D. Trimming took off 0 bases at V and 10 bases at J, with 10 bases between the two ends. The V gene's germline CDR1 is LNHDA and CDR2 SQIVND (reference sequence). CDR3 length: 14 residues. The CDR3 loop reads CASSIDSGKSPLHF. Written as DNA, the CDR3 is TGTGCCAGTAGTATAGATTCCGGGAAATCACCCCTCCACTTT.

This rearrangement joins TRBV4-3 to TRBJ1-1, with 8 bases aligning to TRBD1. The CDR3 is 14 amino acids. Looked up from germline, CDR1 is LGHNA and CDR2 is YSLEER. Trimming removed 0 bases from V and 10 bases from J; junction bases left unmatched: 7. The CDR3 sequence is CASSQDNRGTVAFF. As DNA, the CDR3 is TGCGCCAGCAGCCAAGATAACAGGGGGACGGTAGCTTTCTTT.

The chain has TRBV11-3 and TRBJ2-3; TRBD1 matches 8 bases. This CDR3 region has 14 residues. Germline CDR1 is SGHNT and CDR2 is YENEEA. The V segment lost 3 bases and the J segment 8 bases; nucleotides outside the gene matches: 7. This CDR3 is CASSFGTGQTTQYF. CDR3 nucleotide sequence: TGTGCCAGCAGCTTCGGGACAGGACAAACTACGCAGTATTTT.

This chain connects TRBV6-5 to TRBJ1-1; no reliable D call. V shed 7 bases and J shed 3 bases, with 9 bases lying between them. There are 12 residues in the CDR3. CDR1 MNHEY and CDR2 SVGAGI come from the germline V gene. The CDR3 region has the DNA TGTGCCAGCATCCGTTGGGACACTGAAGCTTTCTTT. It translates to CASIRWDTEAFF.

The chain uses TRBV7-9 and TRBJ1-5; 7 positions agree with TRBD1. CDR3 length: 13 residues. The V and J ends lost 5 bases and 7 bases, in that order; junction bases with no gene match: 5. Per the germline V gene, CDR1 is SEHNR and CDR2 is FQNEAQ (reference sequence). Written as DNA, the CDR3 is TGTGCCAGCAGCCGGGACAGCTTCCAGCCCCAGCATTTT. This codes for CASSRDSFQPQHF.

V gene TRBV9 combines with J gene TRBJ1-1, with no clear D. CDR3 length: 13 residues. Germline assignment: CDR1 SGDLS and CDR2 YYNGEE. V gave up 0 bases and J gave up 1 base, with 4 bases separating them. CDR3 sequence reads: CASSVDGNTEAFF. The CDR3 nucleotides are TGTGCCAGCAGCGTAGACGGGAACACTGAAGCTTTCTTT. The complete variable domain, with remaining parts taken from reference TRBV9 and TRBJ1-1, reads DSGVTQTPKHLITATGQRVTLRCSPRSGDLSVYWYQQSLDQGLQFLIQYYNGEERAKGNILERFSAQQFPDLHSELNLSSLELGDSALYFCASSVDGNTEAFFGQGTRLTVV.

The chain uses TRBV6-5 and TRBJ1-1; D gene uncertain. The CDR3 has 11 amino acids. Germline V gene data show CDR1 as MNHEY and CDR2 as SVGAGI. Trimming left V 8 bases short and J 2 bases short, with 6 bases between. The CDR3 spells CASEGNTEAFF. CDR3 coding DNA: TGTGCCAGCGAAGGTAACACTGAAGCTTTCTTT.

The gene calls are TRBV7-3 and TRBJ1-2; D is possibly TRBD1 (6 bases). Germline V gene data show CDR1 as SGHTA and CDR2 as FQGTGA. This CDR3 spans 15 amino acids. V was trimmed by 5 bases and J by 1 base, leaving 14 bases between them. CDR3 sequence: CASSLQGGGNYGYTF. DNA of the CDR3: TGTGCCAGCAGCCTCCAGGGAGGGGGTAACTATGGCTACACCTTC.

The J gene is TRBJ1-1, the V gene TRBV7-9; D is unresolved. The V and J ends lost 2 bases and 7 bases respectively, with 14 bases between them. The CDR3 contains 14 residues. The germline V gene has CDR1 SEHNR and CDR2 FQNEAQ (reference sequence). CDR3 nucleotides: TGTGCCAGCAGCTTACGGTCCGGGATCGATGAAGCTTTCTTT. This sequence encodes CASSLRSGIDEAFF.

The chain employs TRBV5-6 and TRBJ2-7; 8 bases are a match to TRBD1. The CDR3 is 15 amino acids. The ends lost 3 bases at V and 0 bases at J; junction bases unmatched: 5. Germline assignment: CDR1 SGHDT and CDR2 YYEEEE. CDR3 amino acids: CASSSEQGVSYEQYF. The DNA of the CDR3 is TGTGCCAGCAGCTCCGAACAGGGGGTCTCCTACGAGCAGTACTTC.

The gene calls are TRBV5-4 and TRBJ1-2, with 7 bases fitting TRBD1. The junction had 9 bases not matched to a gene; V was cut back by 3 bases and J by 4 bases. Germline CDR1 is SGHNT and CDR2 is YYREEE (reference sequence). This CDR3 has 15 residues. CDR3 nucleotides: TGTGCCAGCAGCTACGACAGGGCCGAACTCTATGGCTACACCTTC. Encoded protein: CASSYDRAELYGYTF.

The chain couples TRBV5-1 to TRBJ1-1, with D unclear. CDR1 and CDR2 (germline): SGHRS, YFSETQ. Trimming cost V 4 bases and J 1 base, with 11 bases left between them. This CDR3 is 14 amino acids long. CDR3 nucleotide sequence: TGCGCCAGCAGCGTTAGGACGGGGAACACTGAAGCTTTCTTT. Residues: CASSVRTGNTEAFF. The variable domain in full, with the rest retrieved from reference TRBV5-1 and TRBJ1-1, is KAGVTQTPRYLIKTRGQQVTLSCSPISGHRSVSWYQQTPGQGLQFLFEYFSETQRNKGNFPGRFSGRQFSNSRSEMNVSTLELGDSALYLCASSVRTGNTEAFFGQGTRLTVV.

The V and J genes are TRBV11-3 and TRBJ1-1; D unresolved. The CDR3 is 13 amino acids. V lost 2 bases, J lost 5 bases, and 9 bases lay in between. The germline V gene has CDR1 SGHNT and CDR2 YENEEA. The CDR3 bases are TGTGCCAGCAGCTTATCGGTTATGACTGAAGCTTTCTTT. This codes for CASSLSVMTEAFF. The whole variable domain, filled in from reference TRBV11-3 and TRBJ1-1, reads EAGVVQSPRYKIIEKKQPVAFWCNPISGHNTLYWYLQNLGQGPELLIRYENEEAVDDSQLPKDRFSAERLKGVDSTLKIQPAELGDSAVYLCASSLSVMTEAFFGQGTRLTVV.

The V gene is TRBV2, the J gene TRBJ1-2, with D unclear. The CDR3 has 14 amino acids. V lost 7 bases and J 4 bases, leaving 16 bases between the germline ends. Germline V lookup: CDR1 SNHLY, CDR2 FYNNEI. The CDR3 DNA reads as TGTGCCAGCACCAAAGGTGCAGTAGGCTATGGCTACACCTTC. Protein product: CASTKGAVGYGYTF.

The V gene is TRBV6-5, the J gene TRBJ1-3; no firm D call. The CDR3 extends over 15 amino acids. Looked up from germline, CDR1 is MNHEY and CDR2 is SVGAGI. V was shortened by 6 bases and J by 4 bases, with 16 bases between the two germline ends. DNA for the CDR3: TGTGCCAGCAGCAATGGACCGGGAAGAGGAAACACCATATATTTT. This sequence encodes CASSNGPGRGNTIYF.

The chain links TRBV6-6 to TRBJ2-3, with a tentative D call TRBD2 (6 bases). In germline, CDR1 is MNHNY, CDR2 SVGAGI (reference sequence). Trimming pared 0 bases from V and 1 base from J, leaving 11 bases between. The CDR3 sequence is 16 residues long. CDR3 sequence reads: CASSYSGRGGTDTQYF. The CDR3 coding sequence is TGTGCCAGCAGTTACTCAGGGCGGGGCGGCACAGATACGCAGTATTTT.

This chain links TRBV7-2 with TRBJ1-4; D remains ambiguous. CDR1 SGHTA and CDR2 FQGNSA come from the germline V gene. The CDR3 extends over 15 amino acids. Trimming removed 5 bases from V and 3 bases from J, with 13 bases in between. DNA of the CDR3: TGTGCCAGCAGCATTTACACCGGCGCTAATGAAAAACTGTTTTTT. Its protein product is CASSIYTGANEKLFF.